These 16 T cell receptor beta chains were sequenced from one sample in a study of memory CD4+ T cells and cytomegalovirus serostatus. Measured with immunoSEQ multiplex PCR; TCRdb has only the in-frame clones, and not every one. Of over 45,000 clones in the sample, about 81% were seen once. The sort gate was single viable CD3+CD4+CD8-CD45RO+ cells for memory CD4+ T cells. Sequenced material: memory CD4+ T cells from blood. Receptors were obtained from an adult in good health and CMV-seronegative.

The J gene is TRBJ1-2, the V gene TRBV28, with 7 bases identical to TRBD1. The CDR3 runs to 15 residues. The V gene's germline CDR1 is MDHEN and CDR2 SYDVKM. J gave up 4 bases and V 5 bases, and 10 bases lay outside the gene matches. CDR3 region: CASSETGNVVYGYTF. In nucleotides, the CDR3 is TGTGCCAGCAGTGAGACAGGGAATGTAGTCTATGGCTACACCTTC.

The CDR3 region has the DNA TGTGGGGCAGGGGGTAGAAATGGCTACACCTTC. Translating it yields CGAGGRNGYTF. V is TRBV7-2 and J is TRBJ1-2, with TRBD1 matching 7 bases. This CDR3 comprises 11 residues. CDR1 and CDR2 (germline): SGHTA, FQGNSA.

The V and J genes are TRBV5-1 and TRBJ1-2; TRBD1 matches at 11 bases. Trimming at V came to 3 bases and at J to 5 bases, leaving 3 bases not matched to a gene. Germline V gene sequence: CDR1 SGHRS, CDR2 YFSETQ. The CDR3 extends over 14 amino acids. CDR3 nucleotides: TGCGCCAGCAGCTCAGGGGACAGGGGGTATGGCTACACCTTC. Its translation is CASSSGDRGYGYTF.

The table lists this clone with a few counts. The genes are TRBV18 and TRBJ2-7, with 9 bases aligning to TRBD1. The CDR3 length is 15 residues. V shed 5 bases and J 2 bases; nucleotides not matched to a gene: 7. CDR1 is KGHSH, CDR2 LQKENI, per germline. This CDR3 reads CASSNPGTGTYEQYF. The CDR3 nucleotides read TGTGCCAGCTCAAACCCCGGGACAGGGACCTACGAGCAGTACTTC.

The V and J genes are TRBV19 and TRBJ1-5; D uncertain. The V and J ends lost 9 bases and 0 bases respectively, with 12 bases between them. The CDR3 is 14 residues long. CDR1 is LNHDA, CDR2 SQIVND, per germline (reference sequence). CDR3 coding DNA: TGTGCCAGCCAAGGGTTTCTTAGCAATCAGCCCCAGCATTTT. Residues: CASQGFLSNQPQHF. The full variable domain, completed using reference TRBV19 and TRBJ1-5, is DGGITQSPKYLFRKEGQNVTLSCEQNLNHDAMYWYRQDPGQGLRLIYYSQIVNDFQKGDIAEGYSVSREKKESFPLTVTSAQKNPTAFYLCASQGFLSNQPQHFGDGTRLSIL.

This sequence joins TRBV5-1 and TRBJ2-2; no reliable D call. The CDR3 has 12 residues. V lost 1 base to trimming and J lost 4 bases, with 2 bases between them. Germline CDR1 and CDR2: SGHRS and YFSETQ. This CDR3 reads CASSLLTGELFF. CDR3 in DNA: TGCGCCAGCAGCTTGCTCACCGGGGAGCTGTTTTTT.

V and J are TRBV9 and TRBJ2-3; D is unclear. Germline CDR1 reads SGDLS; CDR2 reads YYNGEE. The CDR3 covers 15 residues. Trimming removed 3 bases from V and 0 bases from J, with 11 bases in between. CDR3 residues: CASSAFFGSTDTQYF. The DNA of the CDR3 is TGTGCCAGCAGCGCCTTTTTCGGTAGCACAGATACGCAGTATTTT.

V and J are TRBV10-3 and TRBJ1-1, with D possibly matching TRBD1 (5 bases). The germline V gene has CDR1 ENHRY and CDR2 SYGVKD. V lost 0 bases and J 10 bases, leaving 12 bases between the germline ends. The CDR3 totals 13 residues. The chain's CDR3 is CAISESVGGVAFF. Here the CDR3 DNA reads TGTGCCATCAGTGAGTCAGTGGGGGGGGTAGCTTTCTTT.

V is TRBV7-2 and J is TRBJ2-3, with D unresolved. Germline V CDR1 and CDR2: SGHTA, FQGNSA. CDR3 length: 13 residues. V lost 2 bases, J lost 6 bases, and 9 bases lay in between. This CDR3 is CASSLSVLDTQYF. The CDR3 DNA is TGTGCCAGCAGCTTATCCGTCCTGGATACGCAGTATTTT.

This clone was recorded only once. The V and J genes are TRBV5-4 and TRBJ1-6; D might be TRBD1 (6 bases). This CDR3 is 14 amino acids long. Looked up from germline, CDR1 is SGHNT and CDR2 is YYREEE (reference sequence). Trimming stripped 5 bases from V and 10 bases from J, with 16 bases between. CDR3 sequence reads: CASSYGQSGSPLHF. Here the CDR3 DNA reads TGTGCCAGCAGTTATGGACAGTCTGGATCACCCCTCCACTTT.

The rearrangement uses TRBV10-3 and TRBJ2-7; D unresolved. V was shortened by 5 bases and J by 4 bases, with 3 bases between the two germline ends. The CDR3 runs 10 residues. The germline gives CDR1 ENHRY, CDR2 SYGVKD. The CDR3 nucleotides read TGTGCCATCAGTTTTTACGAGCAGTACTTC. Translated: CAISFYEQYF.

The V call is TRBV5-6, the J call TRBJ2-2; the D is unclear. The germline gives CDR1 SGHDT, CDR2 YYEEEE. The CDR3 is 13 residues long. Trimming cost V 4 bases and J 4 bases, with 8 bases left between them. The CDR3 protein is CASSARSTGELFF. For the CDR3, the DNA is TGTGCCAGCAGCGCAAGAAGCACCGGGGAGCTGTTTTTT.

The V call is TRBV5-6, the J call TRBJ2-7, with TRBD1 matching 9 bases. Germline CDR1 SGHDT, CDR2 YYEEEE. Germline trimming cut 4 bases from V and 9 bases from J; bases unmatched to any gene: 8. CDR3 length equals 13 residues. The CDR3 sequence is CASSPGQGNWQYF. CDR3 coding DNA: TGTGCCAGCAGCCCGGGACAGGGAAACTGGCAGTACTTC.

The CDR3 here is CASSRALRDTQYF. The DNA of the CDR3 is TGTGCCAGCAGTCGGGCCCTTAGGGATACGCAGTATTTT. V usage is TRBV6-4 and J usage is TRBJ2-3; D is undetermined. The CDR3 has 13 amino acids. The V gene's germline CDR1 is MRHNA and CDR2 SNTAGT. The germline V and J ends were trimmed by 5 bases and 6 bases, with 12 bases remaining between them.

The CDR3 loop reads CASSRDGNQPQHF. As DNA, the CDR3 is TGTGCCAGCAGCCGGGACGGCAATCAGCCCCAGCATTTT. J is TRBJ1-5 and V is TRBV6-4; weak D call: TRBD1 (5 bases). V lost 6 bases and J lost 2, with 8 bases in between. CDR1 and CDR2 (germline): MRHNA, SNTAGT. This CDR3 contains 13 residues.

The V call is TRBV5-6, the J call TRBJ2-1; 7 positions agree with TRBD1. Germline trimming cut 2 bases from V and 7 bases from J; bases unmatched to any gene: 12. CDR3 length: 16 amino acids. Per germline, CDR1 SGHDT and CDR2 YYEEEE. The CDR3 protein is CASSFLTGMGQNEQFF. The CDR3 coding sequence is TGTGCCAGCAGCTTCCTGACAGGGATGGGGCAGAATGAGCAGTTCTTC.